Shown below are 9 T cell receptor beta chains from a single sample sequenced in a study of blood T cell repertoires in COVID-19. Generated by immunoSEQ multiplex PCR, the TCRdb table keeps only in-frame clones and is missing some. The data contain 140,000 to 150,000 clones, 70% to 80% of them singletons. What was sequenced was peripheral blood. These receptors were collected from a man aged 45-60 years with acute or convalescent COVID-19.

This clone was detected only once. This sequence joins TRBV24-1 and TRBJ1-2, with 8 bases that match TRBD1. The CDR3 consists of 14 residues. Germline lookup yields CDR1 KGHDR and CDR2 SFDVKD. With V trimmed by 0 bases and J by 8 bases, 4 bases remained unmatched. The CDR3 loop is CATSDLRRGRGYTF. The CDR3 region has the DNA TGTGCCACCAGTGATTTGCGCAGGGGGCGCGGCTACACCTTC.

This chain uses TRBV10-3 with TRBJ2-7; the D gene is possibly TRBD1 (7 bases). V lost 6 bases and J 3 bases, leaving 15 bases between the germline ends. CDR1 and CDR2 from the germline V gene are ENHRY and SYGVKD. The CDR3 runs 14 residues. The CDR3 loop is CAISRGDMGYEQYF. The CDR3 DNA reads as TGTGCCATCAGCAGGGGGGATATGGGCTACGAGCAGTACTTC.

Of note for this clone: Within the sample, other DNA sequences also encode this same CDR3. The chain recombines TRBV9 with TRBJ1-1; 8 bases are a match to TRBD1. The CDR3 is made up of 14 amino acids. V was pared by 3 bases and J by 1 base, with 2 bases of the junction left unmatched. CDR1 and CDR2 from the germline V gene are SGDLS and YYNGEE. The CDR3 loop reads CASSADRGNTEAFF. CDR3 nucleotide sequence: TGTGCCAGCAGCGCAGACAGGGGGAACACTGAAGCTTTCTTT.

The CDR3 nucleotides are TGTGCCACCAGCACCCCCGGGACAGGGGGCGAGGAAAAACTGTTTTTT. This sequence encodes CATSTPGTGGEEKLFF. V is TRBV15 and J is TRBJ1-4; 12 positions agree with TRBD1. Germline CDR1 reads LNHNV; CDR2 reads YYDKDF (reference sequence). This CDR3 contains 16 residues. V trimming: 4 bases; J trimming: 8 bases; junction bases outside the gene matches: 8.

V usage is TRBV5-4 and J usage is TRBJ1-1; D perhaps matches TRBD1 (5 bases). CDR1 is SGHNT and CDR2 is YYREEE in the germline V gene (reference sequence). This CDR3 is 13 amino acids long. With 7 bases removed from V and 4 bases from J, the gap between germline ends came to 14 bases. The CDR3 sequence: CASRGEGGTEAFF. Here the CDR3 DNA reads TGTGCCAGCCGGGGGGAGGGAGGCACTGAAGCTTTCTTT.

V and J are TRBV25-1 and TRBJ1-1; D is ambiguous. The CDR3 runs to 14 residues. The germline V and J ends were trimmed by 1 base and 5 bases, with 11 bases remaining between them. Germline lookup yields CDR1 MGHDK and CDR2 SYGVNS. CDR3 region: CASSELEGRTEAFF. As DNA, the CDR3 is TGTGCCAGCAGTGAATTGGAGGGAAGGACTGAAGCTTTCTTT. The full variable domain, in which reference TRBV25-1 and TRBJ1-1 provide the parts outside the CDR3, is EADIYQTPRYLVIGTGKKITLECSQTMGHDKMYWYQQDPGMELHLIHYSYGVNSTEKGDLSSESTVSRIRTEHFPLTLESARPSHTSQYLCASSELEGRTEAFFGQGTRLTVV.

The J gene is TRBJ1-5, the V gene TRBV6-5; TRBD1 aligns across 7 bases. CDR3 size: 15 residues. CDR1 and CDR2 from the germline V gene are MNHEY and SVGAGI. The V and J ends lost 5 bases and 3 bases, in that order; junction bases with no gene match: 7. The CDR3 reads CASSKRQGNNQPQHF. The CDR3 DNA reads TGTGCCAGCAGTAAAAGACAGGGCAACAATCAGCCCCAGCATTTT.

CDR3 DNA: TGTGCCAGCAGCTTAGGCGCGGCCCCCTCCTACGAGCAGTACTTC. It specifies CASSLGAAPSYEQYF. This chain connects TRBV11-2 to TRBJ2-7; D not resolved. CDR1 is SGHAT and CDR2 is FQNNGV in the germline V gene. V lost 1 base to trimming and J lost 0 bases, with 10 bases between them. This CDR3 is 15 amino acids long.

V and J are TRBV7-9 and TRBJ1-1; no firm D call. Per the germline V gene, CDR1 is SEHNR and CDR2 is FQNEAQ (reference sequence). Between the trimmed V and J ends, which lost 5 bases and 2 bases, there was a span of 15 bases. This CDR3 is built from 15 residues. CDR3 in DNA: TGTGCCAGCAGCCCGTCCGGGGTTTCTAACACTGAAGCTTTCTTT. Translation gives CASSPSGVSNTEAFF.